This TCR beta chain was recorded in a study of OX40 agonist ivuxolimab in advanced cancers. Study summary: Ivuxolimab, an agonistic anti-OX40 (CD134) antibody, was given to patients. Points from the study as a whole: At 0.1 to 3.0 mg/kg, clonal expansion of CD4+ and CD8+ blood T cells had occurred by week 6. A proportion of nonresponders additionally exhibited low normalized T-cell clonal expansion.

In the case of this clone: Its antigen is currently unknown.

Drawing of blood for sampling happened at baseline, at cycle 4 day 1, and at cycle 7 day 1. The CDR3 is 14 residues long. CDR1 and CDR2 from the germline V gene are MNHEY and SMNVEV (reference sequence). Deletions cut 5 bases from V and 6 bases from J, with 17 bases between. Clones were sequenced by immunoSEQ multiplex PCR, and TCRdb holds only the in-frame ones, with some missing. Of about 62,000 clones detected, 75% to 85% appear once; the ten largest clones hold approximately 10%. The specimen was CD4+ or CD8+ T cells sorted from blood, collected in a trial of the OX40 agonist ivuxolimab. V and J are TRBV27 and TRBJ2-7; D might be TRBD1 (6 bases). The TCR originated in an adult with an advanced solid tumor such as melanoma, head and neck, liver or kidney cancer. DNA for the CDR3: TGTGCCAGCAGTCAACACACAGGGACGAGCGAGCAGTACTTC. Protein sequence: CASSQHTGTSEQYF.